This T cell receptor beta chain came from a study of T cell responses to AZD1222 COVID-19 vaccine (dated by TCRdb to 2020 to 2022). Looking at the study overall: AZD1222 recipients given second doses at about 4 weeks or at about 12 weeks were pooled, since spike-specific TCR depth and breadth were not found to differ between the two schedules. TCR sequencing was performed for about 250 trial participants, of whom roughly 200 were given two doses of AZD1222 and around 25 were given two doses of MenACWY control vaccine. Trial participants were enrolled into age subgroups of 18-55, 56-69 and 70-plus years, which contained approximately 150, 28 and 58 TCR-sequenced participants, respectively. Study-wide findings and limitations: Because no samples from the day 14 peak response were available, repertoires could be characterized only after the peak T cell response. The 56-69-year group was small, and its depth increase did not reach significance, likely because of low power. Most participants were white British and females outnumbered males, and the authors suggested that clonal diversity may have been underestimated. Only six or seven AZD1222 recipients were SARS-CoV-2 seropositive at baseline, limiting conclusions about previously exposed vaccinees. After two AZD1222 doses, both the breadth and the depth of spike-specific TCRs were significantly higher than at day 0 and than in MenACWY recipients. CD4 TCRs associated with the vaccine covered the entire spike protein, and the dominant responses were in regions 160-218 and 743-854. Reportedly, almost half of the unique spike-specific TCRs recognized epitopes lying outside the regions that are mutated in the B.1.351 and B.1.1.7 variants.

The CDR3 regions of human TCRbeta chains were analyzed by immunosequencing. Processing in the source paper ran as follows. TCRs in the repertoires were compared against a reference library of SARS-CoV-2-specific TCRs that had been generated with the MIRA antigen-specificity platform. Breadth meant the fraction of unique TCRs that were SARS-CoV-2-associated, whereas depth meant the fraction of total T cells that were SARS-CoV-2-associated. Using the MIRA data, each spike-specific TCR was mapped to the spike region that the TCR reacts to and placed in a CD4 or CD8 class. Log10-transformed breadth and depth values were compared by one-way ANOVA with Sidak's multiple comparisons tests. Imported from immuneACCESS, the table was reduced by TCRdb to in-frame sequences with V and J called. These copies leave out some clones; in studies compared against another copy, an unresolved V gene accounts for under half, and the cause of the remainder is not known. Clone size and the V and J calls come from that table; the DNA yielded D and trimming. In all, the sample holds 150,000 or so clones, and roughly nine tenths of those were seen once. Around 1.9% of the sample goes to the ten largest clones.

The CDR3 contains 13 residues, cysteine and phenylalanine counted. Of the read, only the CDR3 DNA is kept; its 39 bases are in frame from base 1. Relative to germline, V is 0 bases shorter and J is 7 bases shorter, with 5 bases between their ends. CDR1 and CDR2 were assigned from the germline V gene (reference sequence) as SGHNT and YYREEE. The sample's time point label is to be understood as: baseline before first vaccination. Vaccinee samples were obtained from the UK trials COV001 and COV002, which included a single-blind randomized controlled phase 2/3 trial of AZD1222 (ChAdOx1 nCoV-19) in healthy adults. For TCRbeta chain sequencing, PBMC samples were collected from trial participants at day 0 and at day 28 after the second dose. Concerning this clone itself: Its binding antigen is unknown. Base quality data are lacking; no much larger clone is found one base away.

The sample was peripheral blood, taken on day 0 of AZD1222 vaccination. The clonotype was recovered from an adult in good health. The sequence joins TRBV5-4 to TRBJ1-6, with no confident D gene call. CDR3 loop: CASSLGGNSPLHF. The DNA is TGTGCCAGCAGCTTGGGAGGGAATTCACCCCTCCACTTT. Supplemented by the reference TRBV5-4 and TRBJ1-6 proteins around the CDR3, the complete variable domain is ETGVTQSPTHLIKTRGQQVTLRCSSQSGHNTVSWYQQALGQGPQFIFQYYREEENGRGNFPPRFSGLQFPNYSSELNVNALELDDSALYLCASSLGGNSPLHFGNGTRLTVT.